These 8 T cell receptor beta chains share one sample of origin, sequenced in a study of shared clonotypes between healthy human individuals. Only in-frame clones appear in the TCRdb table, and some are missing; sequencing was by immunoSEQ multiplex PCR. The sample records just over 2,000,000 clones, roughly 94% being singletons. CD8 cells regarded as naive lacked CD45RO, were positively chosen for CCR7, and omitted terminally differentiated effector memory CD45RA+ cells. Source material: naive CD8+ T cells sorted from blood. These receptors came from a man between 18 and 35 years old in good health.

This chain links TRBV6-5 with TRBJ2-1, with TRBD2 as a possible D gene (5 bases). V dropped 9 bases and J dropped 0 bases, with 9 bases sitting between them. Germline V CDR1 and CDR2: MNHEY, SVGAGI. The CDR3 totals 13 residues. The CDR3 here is CASGLSSYNEQFF. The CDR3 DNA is TGTGCCAGTGGACTCAGCTCCTACAATGAGCAGTTCTTC.

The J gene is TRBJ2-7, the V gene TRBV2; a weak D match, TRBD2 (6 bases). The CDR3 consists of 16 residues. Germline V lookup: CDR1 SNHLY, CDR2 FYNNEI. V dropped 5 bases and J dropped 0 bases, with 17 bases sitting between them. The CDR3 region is CASSISEAEGSYEQYF. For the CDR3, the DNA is TGTGCCAGCAGTATTTCCGAGGCGGAGGGCTCCTACGAGCAGTACTTC.

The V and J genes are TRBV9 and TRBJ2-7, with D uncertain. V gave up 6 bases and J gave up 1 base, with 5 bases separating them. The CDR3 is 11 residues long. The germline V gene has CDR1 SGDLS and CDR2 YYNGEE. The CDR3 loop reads CASTLSYEQYF. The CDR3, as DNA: TGTGCCAGCACCTTGTCCTACGAGCAGTACTTC.

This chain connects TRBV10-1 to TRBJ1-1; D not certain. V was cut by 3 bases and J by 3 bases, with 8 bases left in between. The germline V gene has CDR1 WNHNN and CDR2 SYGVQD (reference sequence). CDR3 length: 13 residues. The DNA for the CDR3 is TGCGCCAGCAGTGAAGGGCAGGACACTGAAGCTTTCTTT. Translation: CASSEGQDTEAFF.

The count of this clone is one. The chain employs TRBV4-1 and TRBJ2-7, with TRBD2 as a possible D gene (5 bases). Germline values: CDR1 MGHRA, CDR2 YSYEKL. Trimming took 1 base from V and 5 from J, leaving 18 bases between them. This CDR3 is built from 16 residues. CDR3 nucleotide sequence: TGCGCCAGCAGCCAAGCAGGAGGCTCCTATGAAGACGAGCAGTACTTC. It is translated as CASSQAGGSYEDEQYF.

The CDR3 DNA is TGTGCCAGCAGGGATATGAACACCGGGGAGCTGTTTTTT. Its protein is CASRDMNTGELFF. V and J are TRBV6-5 and TRBJ2-2, with D uncertain. Germline loops: CDR1 MNHEY, CDR2 SVGAGI. There are 13 residues in the CDR3. Between the trimmed V and J ends, which lost 6 bases and 1 base, there was a span of 6 bases.

The CDR3 nucleotides read TGTGCCAGCAGCCCGAGGACAGGGCAAGATTTCTATGGCTACACCTTC. Translation gives CASSPRTGQDFYGYTF. The chain is built from TRBV7-9 and TRBJ1-2, with 8 positions matching TRBD1. Trimming took 5 bases from V and 4 from J; bases not matched to a gene: 12. The CDR3 length is 16 residues. Germline V gene data show CDR1 as SEHNR and CDR2 as FQNEAQ (reference sequence). Complete variable domain (other parts from reference TRBV7-9 and TRBJ1-2): DTGVSQNPRHKITKRGQNVTFRCDPISEHNRLYWYRQTLGQGPEFLTYFQNEAQLEKSRLLSDRFSAERPKGSFSTLEIQRTEQGDSAMYLCASSPRTGQDFYGYTFGSGTRLTVV.

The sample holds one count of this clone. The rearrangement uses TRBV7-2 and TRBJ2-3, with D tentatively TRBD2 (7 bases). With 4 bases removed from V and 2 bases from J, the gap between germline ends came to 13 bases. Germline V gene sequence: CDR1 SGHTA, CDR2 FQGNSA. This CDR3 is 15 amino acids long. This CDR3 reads CASSSWGGHTDTQYF. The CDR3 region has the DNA TGTGCCAGCAGCTCCTGGGGGGGCCACACAGATACGCAGTATTTT.